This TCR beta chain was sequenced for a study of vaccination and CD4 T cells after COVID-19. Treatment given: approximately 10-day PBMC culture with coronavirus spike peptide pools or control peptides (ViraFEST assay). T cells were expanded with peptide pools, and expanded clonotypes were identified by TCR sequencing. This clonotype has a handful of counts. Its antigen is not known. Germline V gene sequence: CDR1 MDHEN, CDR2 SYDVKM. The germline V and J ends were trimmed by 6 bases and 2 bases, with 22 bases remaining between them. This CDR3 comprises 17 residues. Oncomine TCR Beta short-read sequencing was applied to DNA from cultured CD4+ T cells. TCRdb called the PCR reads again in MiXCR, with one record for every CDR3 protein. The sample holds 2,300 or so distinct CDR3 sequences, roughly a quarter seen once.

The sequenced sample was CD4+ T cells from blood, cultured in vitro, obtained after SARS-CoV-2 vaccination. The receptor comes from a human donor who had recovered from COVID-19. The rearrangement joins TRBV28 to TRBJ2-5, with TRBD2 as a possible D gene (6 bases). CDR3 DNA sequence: TGTGCCAGCAGCGCCCCGAGACTAGTAAGGCAGCAAGAGACCCAGTACTTC. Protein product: CASSAPRLVRQQETQYF.